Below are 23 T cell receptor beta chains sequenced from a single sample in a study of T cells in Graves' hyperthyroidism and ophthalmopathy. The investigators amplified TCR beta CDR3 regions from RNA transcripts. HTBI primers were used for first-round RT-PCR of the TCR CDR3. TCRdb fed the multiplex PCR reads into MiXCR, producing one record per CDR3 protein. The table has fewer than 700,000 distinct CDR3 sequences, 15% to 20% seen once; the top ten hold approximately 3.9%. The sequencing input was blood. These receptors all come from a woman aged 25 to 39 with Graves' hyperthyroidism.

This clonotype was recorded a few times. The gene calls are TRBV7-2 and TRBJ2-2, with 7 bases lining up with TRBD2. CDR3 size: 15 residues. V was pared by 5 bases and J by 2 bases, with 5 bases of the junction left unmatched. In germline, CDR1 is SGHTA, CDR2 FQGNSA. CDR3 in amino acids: CASSPGTKNTGELFF. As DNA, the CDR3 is TGTGCCAGCAGCCCCGGGACTAAAAACACCGGGGAGCTGTTTTTT. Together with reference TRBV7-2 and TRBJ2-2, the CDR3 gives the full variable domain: GAGVSQSPSNKVTEKGKDVELRCDPISGHTALYWYRQSLGQGLEFLIYFQGNSAPDKSGLPSDRFSAERTGGSVSTLTIQRTQQEDSAVYLCASSPGTKNTGELFFGEGSRLTVL.

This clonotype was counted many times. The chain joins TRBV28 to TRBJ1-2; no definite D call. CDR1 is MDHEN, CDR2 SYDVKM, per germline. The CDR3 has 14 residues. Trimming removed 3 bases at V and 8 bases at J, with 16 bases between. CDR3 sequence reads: CASSFHGFSAGYTF. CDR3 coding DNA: TGTGCCAGCAGTTTTCACGGATTCTCAGCCGGCTACACCTTC.

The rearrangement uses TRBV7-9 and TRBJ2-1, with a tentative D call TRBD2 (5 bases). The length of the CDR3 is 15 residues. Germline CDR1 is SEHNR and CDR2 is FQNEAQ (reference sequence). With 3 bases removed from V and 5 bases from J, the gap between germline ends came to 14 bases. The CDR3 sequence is CASSFATRGNNEQFF. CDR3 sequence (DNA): TGTGCCAGCAGCTTTGCAACTAGAGGCAACAATGAGCAGTTCTTC.

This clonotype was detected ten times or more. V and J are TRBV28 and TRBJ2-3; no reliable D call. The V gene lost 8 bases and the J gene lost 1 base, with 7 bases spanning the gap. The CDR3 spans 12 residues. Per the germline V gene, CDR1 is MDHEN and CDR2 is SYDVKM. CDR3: CASCSGTDTQYF. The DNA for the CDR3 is TGTGCCAGCTGCAGCGGCACAGATACGCAGTATTTT.

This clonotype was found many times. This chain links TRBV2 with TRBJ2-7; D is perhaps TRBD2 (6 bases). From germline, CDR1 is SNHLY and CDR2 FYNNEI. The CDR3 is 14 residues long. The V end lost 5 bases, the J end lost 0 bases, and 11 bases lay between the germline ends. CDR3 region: CASSLADNSYEQYF. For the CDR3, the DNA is TGTGCCAGCAGTTTAGCGGATAACTCCTACGAGCAGTACTTC.

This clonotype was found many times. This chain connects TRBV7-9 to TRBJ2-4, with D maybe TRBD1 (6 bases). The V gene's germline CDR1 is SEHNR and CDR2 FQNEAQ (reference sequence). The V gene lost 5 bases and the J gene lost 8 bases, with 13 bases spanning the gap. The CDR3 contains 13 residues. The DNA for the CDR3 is TGTGCCAGCAGCCTACAGGGCTCGGACATTCAGTACTTC. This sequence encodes CASSLQGSDIQYF.

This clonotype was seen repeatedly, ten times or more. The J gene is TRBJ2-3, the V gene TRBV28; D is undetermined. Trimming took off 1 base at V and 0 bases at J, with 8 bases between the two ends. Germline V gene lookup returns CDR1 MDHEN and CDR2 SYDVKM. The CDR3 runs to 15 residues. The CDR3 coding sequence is TGTGCCAGCAGTTTATTCGGTACTAGCACAGATACGCAGTATTTT. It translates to CASSLFGTSTDTQYF.

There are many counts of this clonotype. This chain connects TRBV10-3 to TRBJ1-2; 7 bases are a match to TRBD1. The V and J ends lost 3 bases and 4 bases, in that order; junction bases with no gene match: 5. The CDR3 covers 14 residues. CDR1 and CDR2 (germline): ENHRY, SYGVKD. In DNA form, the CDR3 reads TGTGCCATCAGTGAAGGGACAGCTATCTATGGCTACACCTTC. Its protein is CAISEGTAIYGYTF.

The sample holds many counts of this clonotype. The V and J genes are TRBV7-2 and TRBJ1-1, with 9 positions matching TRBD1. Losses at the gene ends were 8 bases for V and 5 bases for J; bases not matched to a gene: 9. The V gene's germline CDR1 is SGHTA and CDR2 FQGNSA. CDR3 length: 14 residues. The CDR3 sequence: CASSRTGGWTEAFF. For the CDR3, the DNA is TGTGCCAGCTCTAGAACAGGGGGCTGGACTGAAGCTTTCTTT.

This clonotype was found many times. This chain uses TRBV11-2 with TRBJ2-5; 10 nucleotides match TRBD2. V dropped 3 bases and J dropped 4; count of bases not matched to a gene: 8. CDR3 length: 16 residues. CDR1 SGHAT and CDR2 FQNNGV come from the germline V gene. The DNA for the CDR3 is TGTGCCAGCAGCTTCCTCAGCGGGAGGGCCAGAGAGACCCAGTACTTC. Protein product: CASSFLSGRARETQYF.

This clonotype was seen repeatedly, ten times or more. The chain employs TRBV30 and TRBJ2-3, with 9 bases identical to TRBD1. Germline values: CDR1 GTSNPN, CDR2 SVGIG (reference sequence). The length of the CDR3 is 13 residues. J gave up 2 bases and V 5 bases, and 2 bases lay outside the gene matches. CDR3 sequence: CAWGQGNTDTQYF. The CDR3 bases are TGTGCCTGGGGACAGGGGAACACAGATACGCAGTATTTT.

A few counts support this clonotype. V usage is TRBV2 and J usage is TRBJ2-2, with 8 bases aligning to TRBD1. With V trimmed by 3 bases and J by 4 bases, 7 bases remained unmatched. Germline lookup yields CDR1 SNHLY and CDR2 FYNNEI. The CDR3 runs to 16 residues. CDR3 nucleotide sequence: TGTGCCAGCAGTGATTTCCAGGGGGCGGGCACCGGGGAGCTGTTTTTT. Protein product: CASSDFQGAGTGELFF. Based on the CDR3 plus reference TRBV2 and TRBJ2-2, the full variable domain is EPEVTQTPSHQVTQMGQEVILRCVPISNHLYFYWYRQILGQKVEFLVSFYNNEISEKSEIFDDQFSVERPDGSNFTLKIRSTKLEDSAMYFCASSDFQGAGTGELFFGEGSRLTVL.

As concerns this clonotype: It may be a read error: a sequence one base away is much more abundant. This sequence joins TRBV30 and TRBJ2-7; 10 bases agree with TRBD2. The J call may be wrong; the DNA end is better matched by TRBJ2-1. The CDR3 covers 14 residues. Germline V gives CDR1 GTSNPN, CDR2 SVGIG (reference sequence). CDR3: CAWSVAGGTYEQFF. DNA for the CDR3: TGTGCCTGGAGTGTAGCGGGAGGGACCTACGAGCAGTTCTTC.

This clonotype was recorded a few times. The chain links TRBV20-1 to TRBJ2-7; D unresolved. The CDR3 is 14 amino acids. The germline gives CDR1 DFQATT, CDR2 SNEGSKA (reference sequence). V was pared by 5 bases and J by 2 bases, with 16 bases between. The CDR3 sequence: CSARKTGPPYEQYF. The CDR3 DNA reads TGCAGTGCTCGAAAAACCGGGCCTCCCTACGAGCAGTACTTC.

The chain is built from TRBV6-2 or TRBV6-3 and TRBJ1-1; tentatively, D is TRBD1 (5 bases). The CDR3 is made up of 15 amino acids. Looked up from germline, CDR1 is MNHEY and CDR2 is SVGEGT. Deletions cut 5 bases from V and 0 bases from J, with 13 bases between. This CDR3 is CASSKGFGLNTEAFF. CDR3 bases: TGTGCCAGCAGTAAGGGGTTCGGGCTGAACACTGAAGCTTTCTTT.

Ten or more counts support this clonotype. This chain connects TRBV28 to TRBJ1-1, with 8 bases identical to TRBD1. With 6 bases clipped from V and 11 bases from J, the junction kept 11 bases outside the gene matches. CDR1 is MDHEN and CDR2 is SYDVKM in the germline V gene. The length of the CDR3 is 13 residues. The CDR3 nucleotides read TGTGCCAGCAGCCTGAGACAGGGGTTACTGGCTTTCTTT. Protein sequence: CASSLRQGLLAFF. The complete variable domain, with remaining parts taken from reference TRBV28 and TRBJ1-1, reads DVKVTQSSRYLVKRTGEKVFLECVQDMDHENMFWYRQDPGLGLRLIYFSYDVKMKEKGDIPEGYSVSREKKERFSLILESASTNQTSMYLCASSLRQGLLAFFGQGTRLTVV.

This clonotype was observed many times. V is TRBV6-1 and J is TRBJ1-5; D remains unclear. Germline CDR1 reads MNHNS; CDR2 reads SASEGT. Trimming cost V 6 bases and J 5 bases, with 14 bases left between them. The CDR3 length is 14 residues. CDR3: CASSQGLSYQPQHF. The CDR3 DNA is TGTGCCAGCAGCCAAGGGTTGTCATATCAGCCCCAGCATTTT.

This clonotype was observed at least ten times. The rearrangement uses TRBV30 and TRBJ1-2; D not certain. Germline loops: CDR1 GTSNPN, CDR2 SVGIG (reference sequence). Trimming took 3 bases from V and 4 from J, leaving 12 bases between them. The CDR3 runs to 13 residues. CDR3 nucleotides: TGTGCCTGGAGGCCACCTAGGTCCTATGGCTACACCTTC. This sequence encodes CAWRPPRSYGYTF.

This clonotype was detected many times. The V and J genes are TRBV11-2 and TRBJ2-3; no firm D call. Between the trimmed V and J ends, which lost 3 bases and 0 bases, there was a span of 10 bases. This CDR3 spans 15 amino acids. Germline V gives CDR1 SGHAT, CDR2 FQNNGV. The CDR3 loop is CASSLKGRSTDTQYF. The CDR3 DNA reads TGTGCCAGCAGCTTGAAGGGTCGTAGCACAGATACGCAGTATTTT.

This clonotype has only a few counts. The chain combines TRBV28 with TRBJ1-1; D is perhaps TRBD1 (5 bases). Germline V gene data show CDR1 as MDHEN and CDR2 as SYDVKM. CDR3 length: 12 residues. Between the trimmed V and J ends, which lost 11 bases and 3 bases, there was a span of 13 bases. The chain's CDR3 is CAARGAYTEAFF. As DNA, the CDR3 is TGTGCCGCCCGAGGGGCGTACACTGAAGCTTTCTTT.

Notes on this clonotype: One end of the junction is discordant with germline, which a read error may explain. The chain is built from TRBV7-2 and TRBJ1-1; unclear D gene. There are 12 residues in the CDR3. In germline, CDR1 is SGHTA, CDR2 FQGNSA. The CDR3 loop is CASSHLRLGAFF. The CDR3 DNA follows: TGCGCCAGCAGCCATCTACGCCTGGGGGCTTTCTTT.

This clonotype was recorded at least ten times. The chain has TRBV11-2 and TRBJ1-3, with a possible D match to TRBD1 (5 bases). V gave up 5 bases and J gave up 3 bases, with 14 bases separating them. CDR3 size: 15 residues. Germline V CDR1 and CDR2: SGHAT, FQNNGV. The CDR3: CASSPRGGGGNTIYF. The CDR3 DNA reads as TGTGCCAGCAGCCCCCGCGGGGGGGGTGGAAACACCATATATTTT.

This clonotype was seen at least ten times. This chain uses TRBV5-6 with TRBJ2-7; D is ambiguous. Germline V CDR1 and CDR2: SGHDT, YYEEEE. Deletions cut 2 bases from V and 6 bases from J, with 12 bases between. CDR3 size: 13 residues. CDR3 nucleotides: TGTGCCAGCAGCTTTATATTCGTCTCCGAGCAGTACTTC. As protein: CASSFIFVSEQYF.